This TCR beta chain is drawn from a study of identical twins. General study results and limits: Where beta out-of-frame sequences were concerned, excess twin sharing was weaker.

TCRdb reprocessed the 5' RACE reads via MiXCR and lists one record per CDR3 protein. The sample contains around 680,000 distinct CDR3 sequences, approximately 9% of which appear only once. This clonotype was recorded a few times. No antigen is known for it. Per germline, CDR1 MNHEY and CDR2 SMNVEV (reference sequence). CDR3 length: 15 amino acids. V shed 1 base and J shed 3 bases, with 11 bases lying between them. This same sample was also part of a study on yellow fever vaccine responses in identical twins.

Sequences were obtained from PBMCs. This TCR derives from a young woman in good health. The J gene is TRBJ2-3, the V gene TRBV27; possible D gene TRBD2, 5 bases. Here the CDR3 reads CASSLFLGGTDTQYF. CDR3 in DNA: TGTGCCAGCAGTTTATTCTTAGGAGGAACAGATACGCAGTATTTT.